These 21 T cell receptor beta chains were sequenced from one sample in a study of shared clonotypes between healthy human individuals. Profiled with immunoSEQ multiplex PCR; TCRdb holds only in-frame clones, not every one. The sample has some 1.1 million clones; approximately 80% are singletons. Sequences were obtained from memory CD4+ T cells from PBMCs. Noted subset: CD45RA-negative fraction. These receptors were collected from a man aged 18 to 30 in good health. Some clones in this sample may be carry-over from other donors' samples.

CDR3 loop: CASSPGLAGSGDHSSYNEQFF. For the CDR3, the DNA is TGTGCCAGCAGCCCCGGACTAGCGGGATCCGGCGACCATAGCTCCTACAATGAGCAGTTCTTC. The V gene is TRBV7-3, the J gene TRBJ2-1; 12 bases fit TRBD2. This CDR3 comprises 21 residues. J lost 0 bases, V lost 5 bases, and 17 bases had no gene match. The germline V gene has CDR1 SGHTA and CDR2 FQGTGA.

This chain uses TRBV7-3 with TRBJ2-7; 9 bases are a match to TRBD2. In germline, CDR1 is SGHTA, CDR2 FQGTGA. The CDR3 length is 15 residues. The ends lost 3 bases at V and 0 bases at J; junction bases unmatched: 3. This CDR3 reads CASSLGSGSSYEQYF. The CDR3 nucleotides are TGTGCCAGCAGCTTGGGTAGCGGGAGCTCCTACGAGCAGTACTTC.

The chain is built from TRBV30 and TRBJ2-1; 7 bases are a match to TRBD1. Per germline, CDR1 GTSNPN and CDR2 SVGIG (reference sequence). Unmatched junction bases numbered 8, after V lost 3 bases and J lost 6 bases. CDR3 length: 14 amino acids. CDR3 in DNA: TGTGCCTGGAGGAGGGGGCTAGTCGGCAATGAGCAGTTCTTC. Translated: CAWRRGLVGNEQFF.

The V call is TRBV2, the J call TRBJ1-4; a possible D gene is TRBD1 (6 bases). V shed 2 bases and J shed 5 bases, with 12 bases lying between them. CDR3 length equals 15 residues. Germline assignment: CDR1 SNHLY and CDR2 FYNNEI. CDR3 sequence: CASSEQGRVNEKLFF. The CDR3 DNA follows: TGTGCCAGCAGTGAACAGGGGAGGGTCAATGAAAAACTGTTTTTT.

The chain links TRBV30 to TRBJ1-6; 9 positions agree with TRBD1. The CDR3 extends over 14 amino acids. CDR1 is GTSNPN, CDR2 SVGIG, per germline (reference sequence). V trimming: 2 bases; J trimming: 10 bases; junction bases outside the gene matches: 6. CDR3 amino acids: CAWSIGTGRSPLHF. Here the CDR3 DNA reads TGTGCCTGGAGTATCGGGACAGGGAGGTCACCCCTCCACTTT.

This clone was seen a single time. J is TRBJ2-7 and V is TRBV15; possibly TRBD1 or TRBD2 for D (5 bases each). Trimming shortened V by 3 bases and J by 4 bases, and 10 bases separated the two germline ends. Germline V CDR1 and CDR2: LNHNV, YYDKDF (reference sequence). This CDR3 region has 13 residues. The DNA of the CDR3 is TGTGCCACCAGCAGGACGGGGCTATACGAGCAGTACTTC. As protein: CATSRTGLYEQYF. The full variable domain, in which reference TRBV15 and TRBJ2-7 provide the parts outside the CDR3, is DAMVIQNPRYQVTQFGKPVTLSCSQTLNHNVMYWYQQKSSQAPKLLFHYYDKDFNNEADTPDNFQSRRPNTSFCFLDIRSPGLGDTAMYLCATSRTGLYEQYFGPGTRLTVT.

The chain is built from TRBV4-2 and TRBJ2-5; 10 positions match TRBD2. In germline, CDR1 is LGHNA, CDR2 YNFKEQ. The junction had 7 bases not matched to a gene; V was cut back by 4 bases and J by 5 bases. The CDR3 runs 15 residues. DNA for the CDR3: TGTGCCAGCAGCCCAGGTCTAGCGGGAGACGAGACCCAGTACTTC. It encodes CASSPGLAGDETQYF.

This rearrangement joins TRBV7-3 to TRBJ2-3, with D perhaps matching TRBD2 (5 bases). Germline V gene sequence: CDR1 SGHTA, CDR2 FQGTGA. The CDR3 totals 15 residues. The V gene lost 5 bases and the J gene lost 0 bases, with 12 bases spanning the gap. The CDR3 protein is CASSPGLTSTDTQYF. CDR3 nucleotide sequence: TGTGCCAGCAGCCCCGGACTTACTAGCACAGATACGCAGTATTTT. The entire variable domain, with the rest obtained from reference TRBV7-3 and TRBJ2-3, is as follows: GAGVSQTPSNKVTEKGKYVELRCDPISGHTALYWYRQSLGQGPEFLIYFQGTGAADDSGLPNDRFFAVRPEGSVSTLKIQRTERGDSAVYLCASSPGLTSTDTQYFGPGTRLTVL.

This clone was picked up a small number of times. The CDR3 nucleotides are TGTGCCAGCTCCGACAGGCTCGGCGAGCAGTACTTC. Residues: CASSDRLGEQYF. The chain has TRBV27 and TRBJ2-7, with a possible D match to TRBD1 (6 bases). CDR3 length: 12 residues. Germline V gene lookup returns CDR1 MNHEY and CDR2 SMNVEV (reference sequence). V was shortened by 8 bases and J by 6 bases, with 14 bases between the two germline ends.

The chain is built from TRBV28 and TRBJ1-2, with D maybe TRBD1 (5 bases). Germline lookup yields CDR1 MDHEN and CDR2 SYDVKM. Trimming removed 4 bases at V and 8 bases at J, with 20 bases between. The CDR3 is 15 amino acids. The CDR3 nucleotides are TGTGCCAGCAGTTCTGGGGACGGGCCCACTAGAGGCTACACCTTC. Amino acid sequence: CASSSGDGPTRGYTF.

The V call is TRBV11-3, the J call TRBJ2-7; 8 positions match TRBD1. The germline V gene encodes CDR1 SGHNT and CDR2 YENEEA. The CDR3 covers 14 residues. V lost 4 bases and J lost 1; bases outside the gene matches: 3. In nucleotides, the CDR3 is TGTGCCAGCAGCTCAGGGACAGGTTCCTACGAGCAGTACTTC. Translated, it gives CASSSGTGSYEQYF.

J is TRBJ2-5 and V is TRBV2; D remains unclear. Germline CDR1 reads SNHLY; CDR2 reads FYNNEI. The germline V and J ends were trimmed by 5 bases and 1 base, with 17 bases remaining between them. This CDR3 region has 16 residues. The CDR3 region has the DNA TGTGCCAGCAGTCGCCGGGCAACAGTAATCCAAGAGACCCAGTACTTC. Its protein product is CASSRRATVIQETQYF.

The CDR3 DNA follows: TGTGCCAGCAGCGAGCGGGAGAGTAGAGTGAGTACGCAGTATTTT. Protein sequence: CASSERESRVSTQYF. The J gene is TRBJ2-3, the V gene TRBV9, with 8 bases identical to TRBD2. The germline V gene has CDR1 SGDLS and CDR2 YYNGEE. V gave up 3 bases and J gave up 8 bases; unmatched junction bases: 11. The CDR3 consists of 15 residues.

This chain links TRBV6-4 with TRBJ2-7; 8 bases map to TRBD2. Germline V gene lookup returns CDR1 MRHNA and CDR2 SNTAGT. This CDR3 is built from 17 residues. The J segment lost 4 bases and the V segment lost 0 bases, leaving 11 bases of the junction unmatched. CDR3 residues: CASSDSRTSGLKYEQYF. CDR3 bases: TGTGCCAGCAGTGACTCGAGAACTAGCGGACTGAAGTACGAGCAGTACTTC.

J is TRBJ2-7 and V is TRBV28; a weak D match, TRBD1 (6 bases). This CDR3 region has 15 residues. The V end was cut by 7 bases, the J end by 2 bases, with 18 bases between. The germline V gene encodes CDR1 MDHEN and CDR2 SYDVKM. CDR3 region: CASTESGQWAYEQYF. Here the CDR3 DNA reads TGTGCCAGCACCGAATCGGGACAATGGGCCTACGAGCAGTACTTC.

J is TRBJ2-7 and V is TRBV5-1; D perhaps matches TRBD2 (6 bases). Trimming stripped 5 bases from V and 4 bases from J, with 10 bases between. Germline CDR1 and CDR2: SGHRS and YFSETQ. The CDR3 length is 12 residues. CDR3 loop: CASREGNYEQYF. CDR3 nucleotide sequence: TGCGCCAGCAGGGAGGGGAATTACGAGCAGTACTTC.

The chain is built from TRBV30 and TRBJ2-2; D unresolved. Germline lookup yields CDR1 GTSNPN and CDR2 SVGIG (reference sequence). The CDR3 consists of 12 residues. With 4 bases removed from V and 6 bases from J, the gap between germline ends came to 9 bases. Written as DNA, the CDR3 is TGTGCCTGGATGCGAAGATCCGGGGAGCTGTTTTTT. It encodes CAWMRRSGELFF.

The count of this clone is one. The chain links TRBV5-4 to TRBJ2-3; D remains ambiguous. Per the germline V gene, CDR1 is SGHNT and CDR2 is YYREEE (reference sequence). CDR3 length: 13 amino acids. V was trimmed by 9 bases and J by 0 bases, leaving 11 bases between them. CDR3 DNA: TGTGCCACCCCGGACGGGAGCACAGATACGCAGTATTTT. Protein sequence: CATPDGSTDTQYF.

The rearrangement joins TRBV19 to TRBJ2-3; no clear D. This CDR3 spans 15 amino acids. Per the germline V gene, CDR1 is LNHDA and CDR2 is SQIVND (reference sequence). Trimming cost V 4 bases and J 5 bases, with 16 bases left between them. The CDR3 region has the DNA TGTGCCAGTAGTAATGACGGAACCGTGGTAGATACGCAGTATTTT. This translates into CASSNDGTVVDTQYF.

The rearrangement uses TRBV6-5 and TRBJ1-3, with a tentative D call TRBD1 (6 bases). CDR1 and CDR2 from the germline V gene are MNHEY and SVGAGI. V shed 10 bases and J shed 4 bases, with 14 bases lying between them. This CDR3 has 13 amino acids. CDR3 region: CATGQNNGNTIYF. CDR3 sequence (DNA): TGTGCCACAGGACAGAACAACGGAAACACCATATATTTT.

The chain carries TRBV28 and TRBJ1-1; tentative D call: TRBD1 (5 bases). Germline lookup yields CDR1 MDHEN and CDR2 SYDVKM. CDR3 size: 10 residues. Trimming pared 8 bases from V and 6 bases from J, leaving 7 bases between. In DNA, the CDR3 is TGTGCCAGCGGGGCTGCTGAAGCTTTCTTT. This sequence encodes CASGAAEAFF.